Each of the 7 T cell receptor beta chains below was sequenced from the same sample in a study of blood T cell repertoires in COVID-19. Profiled with immunoSEQ multiplex PCR; TCRdb holds only in-frame clones, not every one. Among about 200,000 clones listed, around 86% were seen once. The sequenced material came from peripheral blood. The receptors here all came from a human donor in a cohort sampled during active COVID-19.

CDR3 coding DNA: TGCGCCAGCAGCGTCCAACGGGGACAGGGAAACACCATATATTTT. Translation gives CASSVQRGQGNTIYF. This chain joins TRBV5-1 and TRBJ1-3; 7 nucleotides agree with TRBD1. The CDR3 loop spans 15 amino acids. From germline, CDR1 is SGHRS and CDR2 YFSETQ. The J segment lost 4 bases and the V segment lost 4 bases, leaving 8 bases of the junction unmatched.

The chain couples TRBV21-1 to TRBJ2-7; the table's D call TRBD2 went unverified against the DNA. TRBV21-1 represents a pseudogene. CDR3 length: 20 residues. The CDR3 DNA is TGTGCCAGCAGCAATGATCCGGGACTAGCGGGCAGACCCCGGTGCTACGAGCAGTACTTC. Its translation: CASSNDPGLAGRPRCYEQYF.

The V call is TRBV27, the J call TRBJ2-7, with 13 bases fitting TRBD2. Losses at the gene ends were 6 bases for V and 7 bases for J; bases not matched to a gene: 9. This CDR3 is built from 15 residues. Looked up from germline, CDR1 is MNHEY and CDR2 is SMNVEV (reference sequence). The CDR3 reads CASRQTSGRAREQYF. The CDR3 nucleotides read TGTGCCAGCAGACAAACTAGCGGGAGGGCCCGGGAGCAGTACTTC.

The rearrangement links TRBV2 to TRBJ2-5, with D possibly matching TRBD1 (5 bases). Germline V gives CDR1 SNHLY, CDR2 FYNNEI. CDR3 length: 12 residues. V shed 3 bases and J shed 7 bases, with 9 bases lying between them. The CDR3 region has the DNA TGTGCCAGCAGTGACAGGGAATGGACCCAGTACTTC. Translating gives CASSDREWTQYF.

This clone has only one observation. The chain couples TRBV2 to TRBJ1-5; maybe TRBD1 (5 bases). The CDR3 runs to 15 residues. Trimming stripped 6 bases from V and 4 bases from J, with 16 bases between. Germline V gene data show CDR1 as SNHLY and CDR2 as FYNNEI. The CDR3 loop is CASRTDMYLNQPQHF. CDR3 sequence (DNA): TGTGCCAGCAGGACGGACATGTACCTAAATCAGCCCCAGCATTTT.

The chain joins TRBV6-2 or TRBV6-3 to TRBJ2-1, with 8 bases fitting TRBD2. The CDR3 spans 15 residues. Looked up from germline, CDR1 is MNHEY and CDR2 is SVGEGT. V was clipped by 7 bases and J by 2 bases; unmatched bases: 7. The CDR3 DNA reads TGTGCCAGCATCCCGGGACTAGGTGCCTACAATGAGCAGTTCTTC. Encoded protein: CASIPGLGAYNEQFF.

The CDR3, as DNA: TGTGCCAGCAGCCAATCTAGCGGGAGTCCCCACGAGCAGTACTTC. Encoded protein: CASSQSSGSPHEQYF. V usage is TRBV4-2 and J usage is TRBJ2-7; TRBD2 aligns across 10 bases. The V gene's germline CDR1 is LGHNA and CDR2 YNFKEQ. Unmatched junction bases numbered 6, after V lost 2 bases and J lost 5 bases. The CDR3 is 15 amino acids.